These 14 T cell receptor beta chains were all obtained from the same sample, sequenced in a study of cytomegalovirus exposure and HLA in healthy donors. Researchers ran the PCR with 60 Vbeta and 13 Jbeta primers. Profiled with immunoSEQ multiplex PCR; TCRdb holds only in-frame clones, not every one. The top ten clones hold approximately 3% of a sample with 85,000 to 100,000 clones, 64% of them seen once. Sample: PBMCs. These receptors all come from a man aged 55 to 69 in good health and CMV-seronegative.

This chain uses TRBV4-2 with TRBJ1-6, with D tentatively TRBD1 (6 bases). The germline V and J ends were trimmed by 1 base and 7 bases, with 11 bases remaining between them. The germline gives CDR1 LGHNA, CDR2 YNFKEQ. This CDR3 comprises 15 residues. The CDR3 DNA reads as TGTGCCAGCAGCCAAGCCGGGACACCGAATTCACCCCTCCACTTT. Translating gives CASSQAGTPNSPLHF.

V and J are TRBV6-1 and TRBJ2-7, with D possibly being TRBD2 (6 bases). V dropped 6 bases and J dropped 3 bases, with 15 bases sitting between them. CDR3 length equals 14 residues. CDR1 is MNHNS and CDR2 is SASEGT in the germline V gene. Here the CDR3 reads CASSLSRGLYEQYF. CDR3 DNA: TGTGCCAGCAGCCTGTCTCGGGGACTCTACGAGCAGTACTTC.

This clone turned up a few times. This chain connects TRBV2 to TRBJ1-5; 7 bases match TRBD1. J was trimmed by 7 bases and V by 2 bases; bases with no gene match: 5. Germline V gene lookup returns CDR1 SNHLY and CDR2 FYNNEI. The CDR3 extends over 14 amino acids. CDR3 in amino acids: CASSEKRQGQPQHF. In nucleotides, the CDR3 is TGTGCCAGCAGTGAAAAGAGACAGGGCCAGCCCCAGCATTTT.

A single count supports this clone. The chain couples TRBV6-1 to TRBJ2-1; 10 bases are a match to TRBD2. Germline CDR1 and CDR2: MNHNS and SASEGT. The CDR3 is 18 residues long. V trimming: 2 bases; J trimming: 8 bases; junction bases outside the gene matches: 15. CDR3 amino acids: CASSEPGPGTSVKYEQFF. The CDR3 nucleotides read TGTGCCAGCAGTGAACCGGGACCCGGGACTAGCGTTAAGTATGAGCAGTTCTTC.

There are a few counts of this clone. The chain carries TRBV6-5 and TRBJ2-3; TRBD1 aligns across 9 bases. Looked up from germline, CDR1 is MNHEY and CDR2 is SVGAGI. Unmatched junction bases numbered 4, after V lost 5 bases and J lost 4 bases. The CDR3 consists of 14 residues. The CDR3 region has the DNA TGTGCCAGCAGTCCGAGGGACAGGGCAGATACGCAGTATTTT. It codes for CASSPRDRADTQYF.

This sequence joins TRBV10-1 and TRBJ1-1, with 7 positions matching TRBD1. CDR3 length equals 14 residues. Losses at the gene ends were 6 bases for V and 0 bases for J; bases not matched to a gene: 4. The germline V gene has CDR1 WNHNN and CDR2 SYGVQD (reference sequence). In nucleotides, the CDR3 is TGCGCCAGCAGCACCGGGACAGTGAACACTGAAGCTTTCTTT. Encoded protein: CASSTGTVNTEAFF.

The CDR3 DNA reads as TGCGCCAGCAGCCAGTGGGACTCTACAGATACGCAGTATTTT. Protein: CASSQWDSTDTQYF. This chain joins TRBV4-1 and TRBJ2-3; D might be TRBD2 (6 bases). This CDR3 region has 14 residues. Deletions cut 3 bases from V and 3 bases from J, with 10 bases between. Germline-derived CDR1 and CDR2 are MGHRA and YSYEKL.

This clone has a handful of counts. This chain joins TRBV30 and TRBJ1-1; TRBD1 might be the D (5 bases). This CDR3 spans 15 amino acids. The V and J ends lost 0 bases and 1 base respectively, with 12 bases between them. From germline, CDR1 is GTSNPN and CDR2 SVGIG (reference sequence). For the CDR3, the DNA is TGTGCCTGGAGTGTACTGGGGCAGGGGAACACTGAAGCTTTCTTT. It yields the protein CAWSVLGQGNTEAFF.

The chain couples TRBV11-3 to TRBJ2-5; TRBD1 matches 9 bases. J gave up 1 base and V 5 bases, and 8 bases lay outside the gene matches. CDR3 length: 16 residues. In germline, CDR1 is SGHNT, CDR2 YENEEA. CDR3 protein: CASSEPGQGVQETQYF. CDR3 nucleotide sequence: TGTGCCAGCAGCGAACCGGGACAGGGAGTCCAAGAGACCCAGTACTTC.

Only a few counts were recorded for this clone. V is TRBV28 and J is TRBJ1-2; 9 bases align to TRBD1. V lost 7 bases and J lost 4; bases outside the gene matches: 10. This CDR3 has 15 residues. CDR1 MDHEN and CDR2 SYDVKM come from the germline V gene. The CDR3 coding sequence is TGTGCCAGCATTGAAGGGACAGGGCGTAGCTATGGCTACACCTTC. Translating it yields CASIEGTGRSYGYTF.

The chain has TRBV27 and TRBJ1-6, with 7 bases that match TRBD1. The CDR3 loop spans 14 amino acids. V lost 7 bases to trimming and J lost 7 bases; unmatched junction nucleotides: 7. Germline V lookup: CDR1 MNHEY, CDR2 SMNVEV (reference sequence). The CDR3 here is CASKPNRGNSPLHF. Here the CDR3 DNA reads TGTGCCAGCAAACCAAACAGGGGCAATTCACCCCTCCACTTT.

This clone was detected a few times. The chain couples TRBV5-4 to TRBJ2-2; D gene uncertain. The CDR3 has 15 residues. CDR1 is SGHNT, CDR2 YYREEE, per germline (reference sequence). With 0 bases removed from V and 2 bases from J, the gap between germline ends came to 8 bases. The CDR3 DNA reads TGTGCCAGCAGCTTGGTGCGCGGTAACACCGGGGAGCTGTTTTTT. Protein sequence: CASSLVRGNTGELFF.

The chain links TRBV5-1 to TRBJ2-2; TRBD1 matches at 7 bases. V dropped 5 bases and J dropped 3; count of bases not matched to a gene: 10. The CDR3 length is 16 residues. Germline V lookup: CDR1 SGHRS, CDR2 YFSETQ. CDR3 coding DNA: TGCGCCAGCAGTAGGCCACAGGGGTGGGACACCGGGGAGCTGTTTTTT. As protein: CASSRPQGWDTGELFF.

The sample holds a few counts of this clone. The chain carries TRBV2 and TRBJ1-2, with D tentatively TRBD1 (5 bases). Germline V gene sequence: CDR1 SNHLY, CDR2 FYNNEI. Trimming stripped 6 bases from V and 8 bases from J, with 13 bases between. This CDR3 has 12 residues. Here the CDR3 DNA reads TGTGCCAGCAGCGCAGGGCCTCGGGGCTACACCTTC. Translated: CASSAGPRGYTF.